This TCR beta chain is drawn from a study of response to subunit inactivated influenza vaccine. Study conclusions and caveats: Authors suggested each seasonal flu vaccination may recruit only limited numbers of new T cells.

Via MiXCR, TCRdb re-called the RT-PCR reads, giving one row per CDR3 protein. This sample has about 780,000 distinct CDR3 sequences, with 18% found just once. The germline CDR1 and CDR2 sequences are SGHTA and FQGNSA. This CDR3 region has 14 residues. The germline V and J ends were trimmed by 5 bases and 7 bases, with 15 bases remaining between them. This clonotype was counted many times. Its antigen is not known. Here the sequenced sample was PBMCs from blood, taken roughly 5 days after vaccination. J is TRBJ1-5 and V is TRBV7-2; the D gene is possibly TRBD1 (5 bases). This TCR came from a man aged 50-60 years who received an inactivated influenza vaccine. Here the CDR3 reads CASSPTGGGQPQHF. In DNA, the CDR3 is TGTGCCAGCAGCCCCACGGGGGGAGGACAGCCCCAGCATTTT.